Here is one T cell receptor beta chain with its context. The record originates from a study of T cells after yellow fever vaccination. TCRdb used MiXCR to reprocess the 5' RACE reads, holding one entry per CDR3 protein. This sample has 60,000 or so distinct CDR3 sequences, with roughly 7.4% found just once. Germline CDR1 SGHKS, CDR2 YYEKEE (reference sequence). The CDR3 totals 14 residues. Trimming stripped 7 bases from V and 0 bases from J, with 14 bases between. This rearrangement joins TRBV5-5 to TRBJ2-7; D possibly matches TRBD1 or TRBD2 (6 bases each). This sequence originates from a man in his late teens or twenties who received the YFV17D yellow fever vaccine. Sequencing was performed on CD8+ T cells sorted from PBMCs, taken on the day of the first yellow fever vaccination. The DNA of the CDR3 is TGTGCCAGCGGCCCCGGGGGCGGCTCCTACGAGCAGTACTTC. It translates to CASGPGGGSYEQYF.